Included here is one T cell receptor beta chain sequence, with context. The junction shows a germline mismatch at one end, possibly a read error. The data were taken from a study of neurological immune-mediated disorders. Time point defined: longitudinal time-point 2. TCRdb passed the 5' RACE reads through MiXCR, listing each CDR3 protein once. The data show fewer than 40,000 distinct CDR3 sequences, with 10% to 15% seen just once and about 2.5% held by the top ten. The length of the CDR3 is 13 residues. Germline V lookup: CDR1 GTSNPN, CDR2 SVGIG (reference sequence). The V and J genes are TRBV30 and TRBJ1-1; possible D gene TRBD1, 5 bases. Sample: PBMCs. The sequence was obtained from a middle-aged woman in good health. CDR3 sequence: CTWSVQGWTEAFF. DNA for the CDR3: TGTACCTGGAGTGTTCAGGGATGGACTGAAGCTTTCTTT.